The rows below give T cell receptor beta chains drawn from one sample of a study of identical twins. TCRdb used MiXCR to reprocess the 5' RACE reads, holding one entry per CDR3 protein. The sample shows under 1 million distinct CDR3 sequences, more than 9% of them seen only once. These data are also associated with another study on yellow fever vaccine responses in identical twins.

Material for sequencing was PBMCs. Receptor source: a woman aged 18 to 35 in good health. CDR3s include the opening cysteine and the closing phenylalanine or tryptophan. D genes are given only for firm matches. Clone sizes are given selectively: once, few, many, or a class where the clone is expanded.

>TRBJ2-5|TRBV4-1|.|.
TGCGCCAGCAGCCAAGATCCCGGACTCTCCAGGGAGACCCAGTACTTC
CASSQDPGLSRETQYF
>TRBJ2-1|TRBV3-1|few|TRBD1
TGTGCCAGCAGCCTCCCGGGACAGGGAACGAATGAGCAGTTCTTC
CASSLPGQGTNEQFF
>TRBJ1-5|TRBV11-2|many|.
TGTGCCAGCAGCTTAGAGTCTTTTAGCAATCAGCCCCAGCATTTT
CASSLESFSNQPQHF
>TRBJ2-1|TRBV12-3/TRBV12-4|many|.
TGTGCCAGCAGTTTAGGACCCAATGAGCAGTTCTTC
CASSLGPNEQFF
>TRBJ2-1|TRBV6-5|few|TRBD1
TGTGCCAGCAGTTACGATCGGACAGGGTCGTACAATGAGCAGTTCTTC
CASSYDRTGSYNEQFF
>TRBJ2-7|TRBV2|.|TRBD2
TGTGCCAGCATCCCTTCTAGCGGGGCCACCTACGAGCAGTACTTC
CASIPSSGATYEQYF
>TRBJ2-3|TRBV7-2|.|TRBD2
TGTGCCAGCAGCTTAGCGCACTTCCAAACTAGCGGGAGGACTAACACAGATACGCAGTATTTT
CASSLAHFQTSGRTNTDTQYF
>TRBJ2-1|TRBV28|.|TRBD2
TGTGCCAGCAGTTATTTGGCTAGCGGTAATGAGCAGTTCTTC
CASSYLASGNEQFF
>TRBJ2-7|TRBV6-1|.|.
TGTGCCAGCAGTCCTCGGGGGACACCTAACTACGAGCAGTACTTC
CASSPRGTPNYEQYF
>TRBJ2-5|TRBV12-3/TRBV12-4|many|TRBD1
TGTGCCAGCAGTTTAGCAGGGGGCGTGGAGACCCAGTACTTC
CASSLAGGVETQYF
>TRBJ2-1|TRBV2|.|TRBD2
TGTGCCAGCAGAGCAGCGGGGAGCTCCTACAATGAGCAGTTCTTC
CASRAAGSSYNEQFF
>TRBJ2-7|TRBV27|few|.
TGTGCCAGCAGCAGGGACTTCACCTACCTACGGGAGCAGTACTTC
CASSRDFTYLREQYF
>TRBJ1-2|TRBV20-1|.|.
TGCAGTGCTAGAGATCGCATGACAGTTTATGGCTACACCTTC
CSARDRMTVYGYTF
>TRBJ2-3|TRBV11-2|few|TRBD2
TGTGCCAGCAGCTTAGTTGTGGGCGGGGGGTCAGATACGCAGTATTTT
CASSLVVGGGSDTQYF
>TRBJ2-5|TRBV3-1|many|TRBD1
TGTGCCAGCAGCCCCCGGGACAGGCCCTTGAGCAAAGAGACCCAGTACTTC
CASSPRDRPLSKETQYF
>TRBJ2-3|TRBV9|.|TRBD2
TGTGCCAGCAGCCCGAAACTAGCGGGAGTGTCAGATACGCAGTATTTT
CASSPKLAGVSDTQYF
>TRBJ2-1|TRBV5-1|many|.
TGCGCCAGCAGCCTCCAATCGGTTGGCTCCTACAATGAGCAGTTCTTC
CASSLQSVGSYNEQFF
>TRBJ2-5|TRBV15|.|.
TGTGCCACCAGCTCTCGACAGCAAGAGACCCAGTACTTC
CATSSRQQETQYF
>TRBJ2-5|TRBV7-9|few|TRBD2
TGTGCCAGCAGCTTAGGTGGACTAGCGGGCGCCCCCCAGTACTTC
CASSLGGLAGAPQYF